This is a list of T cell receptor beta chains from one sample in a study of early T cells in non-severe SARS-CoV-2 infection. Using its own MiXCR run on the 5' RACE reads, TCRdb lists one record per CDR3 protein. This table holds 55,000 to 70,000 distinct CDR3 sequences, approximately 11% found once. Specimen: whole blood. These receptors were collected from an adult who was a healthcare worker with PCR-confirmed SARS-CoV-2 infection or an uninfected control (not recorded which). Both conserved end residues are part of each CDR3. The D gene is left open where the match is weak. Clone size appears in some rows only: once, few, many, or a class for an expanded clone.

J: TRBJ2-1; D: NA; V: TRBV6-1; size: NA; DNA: TGTGCCAGCAGTGAAGCGGGTCTAGCTTGGTACAATGAGCAGTTCTTC; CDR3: CASSEAGLAWYNEQFF
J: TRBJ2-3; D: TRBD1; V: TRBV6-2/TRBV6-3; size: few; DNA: TGTGCCAGCAGGGCAGGGGGCTTGGATTTTCACACAGATACGCAGTATTTT; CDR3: CASRAGGLDFHTDTQYF
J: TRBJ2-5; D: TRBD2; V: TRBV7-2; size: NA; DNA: TGTGCCAGCAAAGGAATCGACTATGGGCGACTAGCGGGAGTCACCCAGTACTTC; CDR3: CASKGIDYGRLAGVTQYF
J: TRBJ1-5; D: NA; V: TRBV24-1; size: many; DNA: TGTGCCACCAGCGGGGAAGGCAATCAGCCCCAGCATTTT; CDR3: CATSGEGNQPQHF
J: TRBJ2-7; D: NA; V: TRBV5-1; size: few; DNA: TGCGCCAGCAGCTTGGGAACCTACGAGCAGTACTTC; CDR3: CASSLGTYEQYF
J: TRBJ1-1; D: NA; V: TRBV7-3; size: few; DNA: TGTGCCAGCAGCTTAATGGGGAAGGAGGGCACTGAAGCTTTCTTT; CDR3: CASSLMGKEGTEAFF
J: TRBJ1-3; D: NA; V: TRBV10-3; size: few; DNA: TGTGCCACAGAACAGGGACTTATTGGAAACACCATATATTTT; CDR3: CATEQGLIGNTIYF
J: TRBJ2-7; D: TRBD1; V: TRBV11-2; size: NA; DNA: TGTGCCAGCAGCTTATACGGACAGGGTGCCTACGAGCAGTACTTC; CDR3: CASSLYGQGAYEQYF
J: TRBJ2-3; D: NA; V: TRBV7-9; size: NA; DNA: TGTGCCAGCAGCCCCCGGAAGGCGGGAATCCCAGATACGCAGTATTTT; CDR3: CASSPRKAGIPDTQYF
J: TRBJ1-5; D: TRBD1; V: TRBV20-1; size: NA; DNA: TGCAGTGCGCAGACAGGGCCTAGCAATCAGCCCCAGCATTTT; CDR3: CSAQTGPSNQPQHF
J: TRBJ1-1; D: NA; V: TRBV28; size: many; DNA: TGTGCCAGCAGTGGGAGGGATGCTTTCTTT; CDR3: CASSGRDAFF
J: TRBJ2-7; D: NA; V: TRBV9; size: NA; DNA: TGTGCCAGCAGCGTAGAGGACGGGAGCAGGTACGAGCAGTACTTC; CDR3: CASSVEDGSRYEQYF
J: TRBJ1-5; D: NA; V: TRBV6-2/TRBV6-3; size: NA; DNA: TGTGCCAGCAGTTCTCATGCATCGGGCTCTCAGCCCCAGCATTTT; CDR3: CASSSHASGSQPQHF
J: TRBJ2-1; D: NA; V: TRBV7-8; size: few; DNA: TGTGCCAGCAGCTCACGGGGCTCTCCCTACAATGAGCAGTTCTTC; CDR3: CASSSRGSPYNEQFF
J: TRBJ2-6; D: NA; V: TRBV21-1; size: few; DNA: TGTGCCAGCAGCAGGGCCCCCGACCACTCCGGGGCCAACGTCCTGACTTTC; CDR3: CASSRAPDHSGANVLTF
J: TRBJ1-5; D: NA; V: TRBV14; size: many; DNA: TGTGCCAGCAGCCAAGAGGGCGCCGGACAGCCCAATCAGCCCCAGCATTTT; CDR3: CASSQEGAGQPNQPQHF
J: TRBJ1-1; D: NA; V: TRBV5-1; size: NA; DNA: TGCGCCAGCAGCTTGGGGACAGAAAATGAAGCTTTCTTT; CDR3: CASSLGTENEAFF
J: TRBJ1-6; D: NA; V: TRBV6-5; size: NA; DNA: TGTGCCAGCAGTCAGCTCTTGACAGATCAGCTCCACTTT; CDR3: CASSQLLTDQLHF
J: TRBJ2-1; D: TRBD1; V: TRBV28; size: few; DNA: TGTGCCAGCAGTCCATCTCCGGGACAGGGCTCCTACAATGAGCAGTTCTTC; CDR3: CASSPSPGQGSYNEQFF
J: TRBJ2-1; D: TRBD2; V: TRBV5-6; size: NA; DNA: TGTGCCAGCAGCTCTCCGGGACTAGCGAATGAGCAGTTCTTC; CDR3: CASSSPGLANEQFF
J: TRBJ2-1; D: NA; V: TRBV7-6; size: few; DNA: TGTGCCAGCAGCCACCGCGGGCAGGGAAATGAGCAGTTCTTC; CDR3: CASSHRGQGNEQFF
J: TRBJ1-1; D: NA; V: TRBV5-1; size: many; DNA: TGCGCCAGCAGCGTGAGGGGGGCAAACACTGAAGCTTTCTTT; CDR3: CASSVRGANTEAFF
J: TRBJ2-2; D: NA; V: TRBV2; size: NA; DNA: TGTGCCAGCAGGGAATCGTTGGGGGAGCTGTTTTTT; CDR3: CASRESLGELFF
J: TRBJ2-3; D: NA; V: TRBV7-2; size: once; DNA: TGTGCCAGCAGCTTAGTAGAGATCACAGATACGCAGTATTTT; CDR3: CASSLVEITDTQYF
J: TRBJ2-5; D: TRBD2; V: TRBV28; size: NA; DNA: TGTGCCACAAAAGCCCCCCCGGGACTAGCGGGAGCTGGAGAGACCCAGTACTTC; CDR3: CATKAPPGLAGAGETQYF